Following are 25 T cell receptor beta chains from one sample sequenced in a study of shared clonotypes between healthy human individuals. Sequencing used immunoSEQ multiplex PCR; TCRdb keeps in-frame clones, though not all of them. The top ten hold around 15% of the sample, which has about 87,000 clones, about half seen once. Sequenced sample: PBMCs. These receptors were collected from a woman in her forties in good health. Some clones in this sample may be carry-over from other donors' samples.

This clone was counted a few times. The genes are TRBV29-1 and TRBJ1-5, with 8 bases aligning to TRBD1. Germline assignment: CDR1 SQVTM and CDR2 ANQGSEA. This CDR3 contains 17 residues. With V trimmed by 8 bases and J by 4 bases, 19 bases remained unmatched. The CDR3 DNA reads TGCAGCTCGAGGAGAACAGGGGGTTATGGGGTTAATCAGCCCCAGCATTTT. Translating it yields CSSRRTGGYGVNQPQHF.

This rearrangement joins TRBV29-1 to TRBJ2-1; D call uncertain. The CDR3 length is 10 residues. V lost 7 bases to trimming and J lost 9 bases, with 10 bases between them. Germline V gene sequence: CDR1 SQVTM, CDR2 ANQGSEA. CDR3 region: CSARNFEQFF. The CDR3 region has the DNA TGCAGCGCCCGAAATTTTGAGCAGTTCTTC.

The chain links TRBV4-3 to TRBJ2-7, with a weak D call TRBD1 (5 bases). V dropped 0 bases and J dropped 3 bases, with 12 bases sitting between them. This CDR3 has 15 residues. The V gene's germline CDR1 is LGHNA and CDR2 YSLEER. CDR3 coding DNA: TGCGCCAGCAGCCAAGAATTTGTCAGGGTCTACGAGCAGTACTTC. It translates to CASSQEFVRVYEQYF.

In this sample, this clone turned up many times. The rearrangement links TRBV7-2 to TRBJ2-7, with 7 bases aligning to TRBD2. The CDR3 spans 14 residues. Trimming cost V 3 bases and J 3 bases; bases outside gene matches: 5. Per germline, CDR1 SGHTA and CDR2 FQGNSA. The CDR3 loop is CASSFPSGYYEQYF. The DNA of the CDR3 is TGTGCCAGCAGCTTTCCTAGCGGTTACTACGAGCAGTACTTC. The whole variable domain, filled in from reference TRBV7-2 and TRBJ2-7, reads GAGVSQSPSNKVTEKGKDVELRCDPISGHTALYWYRQSLGQGLEFLIYFQGNSAPDKSGLPSDRFSAERTGGSVSTLTIQRTQQEDSAVYLCASSFPSGYYEQYFGPGTRLTVT.

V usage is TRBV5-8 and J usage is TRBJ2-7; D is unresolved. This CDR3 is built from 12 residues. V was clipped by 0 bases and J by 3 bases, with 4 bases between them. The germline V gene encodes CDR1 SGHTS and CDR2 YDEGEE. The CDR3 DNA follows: TGTGCCAGCAGCTTGGAAGTCTACGAGCAGTACTTC. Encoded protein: CASSLEVYEQYF.

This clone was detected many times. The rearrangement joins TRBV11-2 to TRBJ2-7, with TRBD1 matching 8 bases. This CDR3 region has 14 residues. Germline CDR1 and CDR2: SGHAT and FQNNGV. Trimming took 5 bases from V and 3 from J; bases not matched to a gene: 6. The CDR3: CASSKDRAIYEQYF. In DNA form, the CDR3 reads TGTGCCAGCAGCAAGGACAGGGCGATCTACGAGCAGTACTTC.

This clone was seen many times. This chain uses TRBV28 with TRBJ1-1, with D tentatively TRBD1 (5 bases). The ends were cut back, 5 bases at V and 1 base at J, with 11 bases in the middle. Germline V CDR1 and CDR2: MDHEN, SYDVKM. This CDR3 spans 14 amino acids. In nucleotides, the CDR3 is TGTGCCAGCAGTCCCGGGGGGGGGAACACTGAAGCTTTCTTT. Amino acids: CASSPGGGNTEAFF. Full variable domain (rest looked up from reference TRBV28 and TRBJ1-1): DVKVTQSSRYLVKRTGEKVFLECVQDMDHENMFWYRQDPGLGLRLIYFSYDVKMKEKGDIPEGYSVSREKKERFSLILESASTNQTSMYLCASSPGGGNTEAFFGQGTRLTVV.

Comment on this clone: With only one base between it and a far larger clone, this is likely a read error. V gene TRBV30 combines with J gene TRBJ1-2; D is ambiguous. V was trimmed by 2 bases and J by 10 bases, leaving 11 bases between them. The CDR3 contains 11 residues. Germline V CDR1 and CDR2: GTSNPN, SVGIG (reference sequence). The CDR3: CAWSSPANYTF. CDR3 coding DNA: TGTGCCTGGAGTTCTCCCGCGAACTACACCTTC.

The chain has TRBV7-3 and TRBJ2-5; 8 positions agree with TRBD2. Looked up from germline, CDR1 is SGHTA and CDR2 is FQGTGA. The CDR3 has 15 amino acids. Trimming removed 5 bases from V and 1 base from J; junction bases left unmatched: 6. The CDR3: CASSDRRGGQETQYF. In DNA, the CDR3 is TGTGCCAGCAGCGACCGCCGGGGGGGCCAAGAGACCCAGTACTTC.

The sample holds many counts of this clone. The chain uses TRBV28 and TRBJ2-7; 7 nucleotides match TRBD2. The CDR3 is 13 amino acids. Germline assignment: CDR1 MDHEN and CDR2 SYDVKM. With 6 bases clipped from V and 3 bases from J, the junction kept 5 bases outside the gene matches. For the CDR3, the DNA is TGTGCCAGCAGCCCGGGGGGACTCTACGAGCAGTACTTC. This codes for CASSPGGLYEQYF.

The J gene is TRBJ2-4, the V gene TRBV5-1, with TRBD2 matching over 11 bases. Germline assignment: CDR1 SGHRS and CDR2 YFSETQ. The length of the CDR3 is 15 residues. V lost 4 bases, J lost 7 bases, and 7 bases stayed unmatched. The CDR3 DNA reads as TGCGCCAGCAGCGACACTAGCGGGAGCTCGAACATTCAGTACTTC. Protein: CASSDTSGSSNIQYF.

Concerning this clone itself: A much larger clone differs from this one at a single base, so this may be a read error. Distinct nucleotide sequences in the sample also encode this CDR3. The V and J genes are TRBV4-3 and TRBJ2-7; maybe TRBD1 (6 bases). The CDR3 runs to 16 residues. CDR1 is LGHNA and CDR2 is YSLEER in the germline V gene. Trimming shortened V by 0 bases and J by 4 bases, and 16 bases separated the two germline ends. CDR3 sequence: CASSQDRGTKSYEQYF. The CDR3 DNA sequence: TGCGCCAGCAGCCAAGATCGAGGGACAAAGTCTTACGAGCAGTACTTC.

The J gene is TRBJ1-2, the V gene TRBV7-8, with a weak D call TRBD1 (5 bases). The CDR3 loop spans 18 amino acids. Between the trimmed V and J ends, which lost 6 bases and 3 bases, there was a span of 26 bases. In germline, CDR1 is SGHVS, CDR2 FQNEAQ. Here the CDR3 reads CASRKSRVGESNDYGYTF. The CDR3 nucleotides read TGTGCCAGCAGGAAATCCCGGGTAGGGGAGTCCAACGACTATGGCTACACCTTC. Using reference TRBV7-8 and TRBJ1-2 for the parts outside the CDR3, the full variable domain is GAGVSQSPRYKVAKRGQDVALRCDPISGHVSLFWYQQALGQGPEFLTYFQNEAQLDKSGLPSDRFFAERPEGSVSTLKIQRTQQEDSAVYLCASRKSRVGESNDYGYTFGSGTRLTVV.

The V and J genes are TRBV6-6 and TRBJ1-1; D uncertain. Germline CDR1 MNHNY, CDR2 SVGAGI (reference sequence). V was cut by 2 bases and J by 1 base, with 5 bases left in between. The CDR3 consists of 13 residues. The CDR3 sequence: CASSYRQNTEAFF. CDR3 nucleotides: TGTGCCAGCAGTTACAGACAGAACACTGAAGCTTTCTTT.

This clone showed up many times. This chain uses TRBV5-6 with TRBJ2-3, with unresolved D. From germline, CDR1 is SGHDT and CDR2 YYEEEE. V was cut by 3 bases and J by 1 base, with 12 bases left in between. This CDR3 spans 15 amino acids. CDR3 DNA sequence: TGTGCCAGCAGCTACTCCTACCTTCGCACAGATACGCAGTATTTT. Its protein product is CASSYSYLRTDTQYF.

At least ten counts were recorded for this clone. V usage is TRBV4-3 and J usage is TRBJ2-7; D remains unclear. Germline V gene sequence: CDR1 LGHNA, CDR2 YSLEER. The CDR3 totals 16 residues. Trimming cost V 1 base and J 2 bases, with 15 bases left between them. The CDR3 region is CASSQAHRPSTYEQYF. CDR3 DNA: TGCGCCAGCAGCCAAGCCCATCGGCCTTCTACCTACGAGCAGTACTTC.

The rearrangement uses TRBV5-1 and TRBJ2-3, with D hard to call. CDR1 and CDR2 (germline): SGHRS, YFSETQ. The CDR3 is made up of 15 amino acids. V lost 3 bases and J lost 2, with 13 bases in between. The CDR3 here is CASSSLDAYTDTQYF. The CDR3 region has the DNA TGCGCCAGCAGCTCCCTGGACGCCTACACAGATACGCAGTATTTT.

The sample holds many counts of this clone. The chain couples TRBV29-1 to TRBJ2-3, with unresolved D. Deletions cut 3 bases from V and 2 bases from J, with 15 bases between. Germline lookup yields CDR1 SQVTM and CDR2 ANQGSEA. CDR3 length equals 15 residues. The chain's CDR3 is CSVEGTLVDTDTQYF. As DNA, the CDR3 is TGCAGCGTTGAGGGAACCTTAGTAGACACAGATACGCAGTATTTT.

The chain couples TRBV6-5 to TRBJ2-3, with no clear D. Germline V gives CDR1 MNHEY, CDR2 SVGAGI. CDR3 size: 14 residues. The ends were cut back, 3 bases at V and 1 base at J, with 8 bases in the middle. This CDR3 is CASSYLKGTDTQYF. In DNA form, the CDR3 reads TGTGCCAGCAGTTATTTGAAAGGCACAGATACGCAGTATTTT.

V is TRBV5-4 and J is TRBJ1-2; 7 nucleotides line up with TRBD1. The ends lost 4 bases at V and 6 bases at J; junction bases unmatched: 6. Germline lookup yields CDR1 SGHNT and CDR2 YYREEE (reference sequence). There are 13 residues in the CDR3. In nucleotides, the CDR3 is TGTGCCAGCAGCCACCCGGACAGGCATGGCTACACCTTC. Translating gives CASSHPDRHGYTF.

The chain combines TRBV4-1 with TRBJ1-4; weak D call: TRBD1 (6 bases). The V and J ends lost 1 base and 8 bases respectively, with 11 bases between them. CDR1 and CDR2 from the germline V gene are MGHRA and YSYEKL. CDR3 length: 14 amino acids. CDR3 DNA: TGCGCCAGCAGCCAAGCTGGGGGGCTCGAAAAACTGTTTTTT. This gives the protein CASSQAGGLEKLFF.

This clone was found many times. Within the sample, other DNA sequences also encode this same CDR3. The CDR3 region is CASSDLLLVTEQFF. The CDR3 DNA follows: TGCGCCAGCAGTGACCTACTCTTAGTTACCGAGCAGTTCTTC. The rearrangement uses TRBV10-2 and TRBJ2-1, with unresolved D. Trimming stripped 3 bases from V and 10 bases from J, with 16 bases between. The CDR3 is 14 amino acids. Germline V gene sequence: CDR1 WSHSY, CDR2 SAAADI.

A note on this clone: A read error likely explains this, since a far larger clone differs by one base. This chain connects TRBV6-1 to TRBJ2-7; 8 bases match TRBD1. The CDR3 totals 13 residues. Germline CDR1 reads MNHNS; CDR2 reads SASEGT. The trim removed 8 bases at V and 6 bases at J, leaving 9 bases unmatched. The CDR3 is CASFGQGASEQYF. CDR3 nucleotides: TGTGCCAGCTTCGGGCAGGGGGCGTCCGAGCAGTACTTC.

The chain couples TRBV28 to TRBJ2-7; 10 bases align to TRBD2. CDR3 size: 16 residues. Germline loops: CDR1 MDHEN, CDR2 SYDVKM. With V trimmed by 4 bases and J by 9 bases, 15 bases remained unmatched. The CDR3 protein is CASSSLAGVYTTAQYF. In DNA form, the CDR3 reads TGTGCCAGCAGTTCCCTAGCGGGAGTTTATACGACGGCGCAGTACTTC.

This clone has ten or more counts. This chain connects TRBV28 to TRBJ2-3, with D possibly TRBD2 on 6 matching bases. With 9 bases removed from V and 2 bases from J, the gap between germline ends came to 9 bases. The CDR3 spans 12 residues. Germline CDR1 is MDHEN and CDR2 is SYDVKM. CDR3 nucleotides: TGTGCCAGTGGAGGGCCCACAGATACGCAGTATTTT. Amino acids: CASGGPTDTQYF.